This T cell receptor (beta chain) stems from a study of blood T cells in healthy people across ages. CDR1 SGHVS and CDR2 FNYEAQ come from the germline V gene. This CDR3 comprises 12 residues. The germline V and J ends were trimmed by 5 bases and 0 bases, with 4 bases remaining between them. The use of a sample-barcoded 5' primer and a J-beta primer mix characterized a second PCR of about 7 to 12 cycles. TCRdb called the 5' RACE reads again in MiXCR, with one record for every CDR3 protein. The sample yields around 710,000 distinct CDR3 sequences, 43% seen once. This clonotype was sampled from a woman aged 55-70 years in good health. Source material: blood. V is TRBV7-6 and J is TRBJ2-5; D call uncertain. CDR3 amino acids: CASSGHQETQYF. CDR3 DNA: TGTGCCAGCAGCGGCCACCAAGAGACCCAGTACTTC.